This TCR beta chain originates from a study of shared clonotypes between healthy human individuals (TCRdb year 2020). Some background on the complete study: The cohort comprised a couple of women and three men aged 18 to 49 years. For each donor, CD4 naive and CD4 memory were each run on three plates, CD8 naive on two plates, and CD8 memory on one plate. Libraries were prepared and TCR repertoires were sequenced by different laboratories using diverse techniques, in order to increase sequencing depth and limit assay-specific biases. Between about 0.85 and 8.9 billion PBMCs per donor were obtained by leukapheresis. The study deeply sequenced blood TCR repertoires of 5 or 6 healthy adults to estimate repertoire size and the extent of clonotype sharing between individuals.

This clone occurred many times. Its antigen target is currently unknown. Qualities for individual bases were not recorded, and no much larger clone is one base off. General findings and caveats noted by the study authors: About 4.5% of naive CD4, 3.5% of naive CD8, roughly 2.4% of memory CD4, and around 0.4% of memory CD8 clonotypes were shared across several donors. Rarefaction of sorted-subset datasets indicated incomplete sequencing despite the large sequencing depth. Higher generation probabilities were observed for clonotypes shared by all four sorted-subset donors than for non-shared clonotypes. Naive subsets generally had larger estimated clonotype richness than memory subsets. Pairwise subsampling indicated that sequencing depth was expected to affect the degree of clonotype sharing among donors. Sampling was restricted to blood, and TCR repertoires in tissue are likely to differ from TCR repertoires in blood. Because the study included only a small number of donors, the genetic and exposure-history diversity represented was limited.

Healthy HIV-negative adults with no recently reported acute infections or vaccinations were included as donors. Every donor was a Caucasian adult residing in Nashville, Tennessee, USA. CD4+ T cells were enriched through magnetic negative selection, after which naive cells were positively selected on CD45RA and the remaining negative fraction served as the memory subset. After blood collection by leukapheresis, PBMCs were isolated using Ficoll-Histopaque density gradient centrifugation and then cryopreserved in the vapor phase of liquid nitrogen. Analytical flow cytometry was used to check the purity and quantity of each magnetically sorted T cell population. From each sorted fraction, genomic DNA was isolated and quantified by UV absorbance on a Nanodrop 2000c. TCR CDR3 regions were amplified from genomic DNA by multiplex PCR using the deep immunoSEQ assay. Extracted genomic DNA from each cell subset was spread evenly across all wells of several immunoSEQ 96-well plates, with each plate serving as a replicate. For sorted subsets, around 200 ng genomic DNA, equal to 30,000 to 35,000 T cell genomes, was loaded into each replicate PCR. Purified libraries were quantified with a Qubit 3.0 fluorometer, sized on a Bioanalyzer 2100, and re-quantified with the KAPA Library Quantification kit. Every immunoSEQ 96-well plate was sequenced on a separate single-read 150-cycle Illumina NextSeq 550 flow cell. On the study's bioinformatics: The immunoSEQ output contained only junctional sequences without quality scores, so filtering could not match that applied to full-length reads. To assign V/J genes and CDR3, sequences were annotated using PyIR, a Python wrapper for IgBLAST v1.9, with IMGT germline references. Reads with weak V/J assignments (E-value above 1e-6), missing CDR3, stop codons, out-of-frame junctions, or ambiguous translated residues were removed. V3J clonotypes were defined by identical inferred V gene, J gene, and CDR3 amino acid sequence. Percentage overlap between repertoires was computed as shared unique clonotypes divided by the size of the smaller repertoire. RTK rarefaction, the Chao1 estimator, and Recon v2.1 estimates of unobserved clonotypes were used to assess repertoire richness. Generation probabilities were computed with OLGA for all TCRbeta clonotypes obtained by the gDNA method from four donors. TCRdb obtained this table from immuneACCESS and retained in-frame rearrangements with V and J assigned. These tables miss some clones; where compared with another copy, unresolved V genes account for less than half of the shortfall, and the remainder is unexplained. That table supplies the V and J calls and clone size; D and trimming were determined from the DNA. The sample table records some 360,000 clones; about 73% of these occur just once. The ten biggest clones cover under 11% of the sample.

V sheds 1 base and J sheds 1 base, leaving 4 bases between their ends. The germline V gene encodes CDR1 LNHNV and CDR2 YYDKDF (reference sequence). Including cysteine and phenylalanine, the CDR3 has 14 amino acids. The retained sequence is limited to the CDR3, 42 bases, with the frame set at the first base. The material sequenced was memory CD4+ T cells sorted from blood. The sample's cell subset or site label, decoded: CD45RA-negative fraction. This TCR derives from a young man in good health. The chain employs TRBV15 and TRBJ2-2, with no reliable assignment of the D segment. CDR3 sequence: CATSRGWNTGELFF. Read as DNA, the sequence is TGTGCCACCAGCAGAGGATGGAACACCGGGGAGCTGTTTTTT.